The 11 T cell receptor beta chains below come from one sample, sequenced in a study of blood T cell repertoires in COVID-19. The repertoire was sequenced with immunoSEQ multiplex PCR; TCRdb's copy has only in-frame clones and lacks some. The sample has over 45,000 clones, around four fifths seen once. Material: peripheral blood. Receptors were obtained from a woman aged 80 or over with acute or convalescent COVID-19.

The CDR3 nucleotides are TGCGCCAGCAGCTTGGAGGCCGGGGGCTCTGGGGCCAACGTCCTGACTTTC. It codes for CASSLEAGGSGANVLTF. The V and J genes are TRBV5-1 and TRBJ2-6; D is possibly TRBD2 (6 bases). Trimming left V 0 bases short and J 0 bases short, with 10 bases between. Germline loops: CDR1 SGHRS, CDR2 YFSETQ. CDR3 length: 17 residues.

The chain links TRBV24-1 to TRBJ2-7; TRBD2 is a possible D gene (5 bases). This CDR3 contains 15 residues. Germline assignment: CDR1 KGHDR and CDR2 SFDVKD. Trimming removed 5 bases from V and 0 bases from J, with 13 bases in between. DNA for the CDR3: TGTGCCACCAGTGGGGCGAGGAGGACCTCCTACGAGCAGTACTTC. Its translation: CATSGARRTSYEQYF.

CDR3 in DNA: TGCGCCAGCCAAGGGACTAGGGATGTGACAGATACGCAGTATTTT. Protein product: CASQGTRDVTDTQYF. The chain employs TRBV10-1 and TRBJ2-3, with 8 bases lining up with TRBD2. This CDR3 comprises 15 residues. The junction had 10 bases not matched to a gene; V was cut back by 8 bases and J by 3 bases. CDR1 WNHNN and CDR2 SYGVQD come from the germline V gene (reference sequence).

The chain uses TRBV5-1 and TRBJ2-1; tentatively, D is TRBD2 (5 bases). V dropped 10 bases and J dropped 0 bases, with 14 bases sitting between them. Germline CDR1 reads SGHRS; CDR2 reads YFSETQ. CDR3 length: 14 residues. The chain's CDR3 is CAGSVGNSYNEQFF. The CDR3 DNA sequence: TGCGCCGGTTCAGTCGGGAACTCCTACAATGAGCAGTTCTTC.

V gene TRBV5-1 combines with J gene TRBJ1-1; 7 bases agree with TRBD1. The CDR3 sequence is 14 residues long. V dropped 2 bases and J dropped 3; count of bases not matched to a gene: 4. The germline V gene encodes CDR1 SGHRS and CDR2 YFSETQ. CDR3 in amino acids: CASSLQGPDTEAFF. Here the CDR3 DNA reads TGCGCCAGCAGCTTACAGGGGCCGGACACTGAAGCTTTCTTT.

Here the CDR3 DNA reads TGTGCCAGCAGCTTGCTTGGACAGGATTGGAGAAACACCATATATTTT. Translating it yields CASSLLGQDWRNTIYF. This rearrangement joins TRBV5-6 to TRBJ1-3, with 7 positions matching TRBD1. The germline V gene has CDR1 SGHDT and CDR2 YYEEEE. With 1 base clipped from V and 5 bases from J, the junction kept 9 bases outside the gene matches. The CDR3 runs to 16 residues.

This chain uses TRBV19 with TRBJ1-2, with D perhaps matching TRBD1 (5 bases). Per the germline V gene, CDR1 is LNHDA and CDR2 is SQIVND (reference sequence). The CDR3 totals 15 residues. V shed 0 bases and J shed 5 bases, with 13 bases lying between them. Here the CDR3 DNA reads TGTGCCAGTAGTATAGAGGGTTCCAGGGTTTATGGCTACACCTTC. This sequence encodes CASSIEGSRVYGYTF.

The CDR3 nucleotides read TGTGCCAGCAGGGGCGAAGGAAGTGAAAAACTGTTTTTT. Protein product: CASRGEGSEKLFF. J is TRBJ1-4 and V is TRBV5-8; D uncertain. Trimming shortened V by 5 bases and J by 7 bases, and 12 bases separated the two germline ends. Germline V lookup: CDR1 SGHTS, CDR2 YDEGEE. There are 13 residues in the CDR3.

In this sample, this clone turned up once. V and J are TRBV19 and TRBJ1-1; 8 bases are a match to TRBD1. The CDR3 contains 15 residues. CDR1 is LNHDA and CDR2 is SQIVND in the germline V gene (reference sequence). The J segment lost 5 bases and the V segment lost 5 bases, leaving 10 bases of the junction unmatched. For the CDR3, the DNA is TGTGCCAGTAGTTTCTCGACAGGGGCGGTTACTGAAGCTTTCTTT. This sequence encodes CASSFSTGAVTEAFF.

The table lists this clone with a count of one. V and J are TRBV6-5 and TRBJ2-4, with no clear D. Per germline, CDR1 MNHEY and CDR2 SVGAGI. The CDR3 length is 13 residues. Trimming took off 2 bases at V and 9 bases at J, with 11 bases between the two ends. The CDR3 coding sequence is TGTGCCAGCAGTTACGGTCAAGTCAGCATTCAGTACTTC. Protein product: CASSYGQVSIQYF.

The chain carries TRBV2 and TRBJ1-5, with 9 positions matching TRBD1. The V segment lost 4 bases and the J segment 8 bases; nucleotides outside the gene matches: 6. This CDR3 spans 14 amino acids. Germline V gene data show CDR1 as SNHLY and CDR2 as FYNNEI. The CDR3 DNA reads TGTGCCAGCAGTGGGGACAGGGTGATCGAGCCCCAGCATTTT. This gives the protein CASSGDRVIEPQHF. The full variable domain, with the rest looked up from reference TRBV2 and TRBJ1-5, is EPEVTQTPSHQVTQMGQEVILRCVPISNHLYFYWYRQILGQKVEFLVSFYNNEISEKSEIFDDQFSVERPDGSNFTLKIRSTKLEDSAMYFCASSGDRVIEPQHFGDGTRLSIL.